These 27 T cell receptor beta chains originate from one sample sequenced in a study of prognosis after radiotherapy for stage I lung cancer. TCR beta CDR3 was amplified from genomic DNA by two-round multiplex PCR. During first-round PCR, primers specific to each TRBV and TRBJ gene were used. TCRdb re-analysed the multiplex PCR reads in MiXCR, keeping a single row per CDR3 protein. Of around 51,000 distinct CDR3 sequences in the sample, 30% to 35% were seen once. The sample here was PBMCs, taken before or after stereotactic body radiation therapy (not recorded which). These receptors came from a donor aged 50 or older with non-small cell lung cancer.

The sample holds a few counts of this clonotype. A far larger clone is just one base off, so this is likely a read error. V gene TRBV7-9 combines with J gene TRBJ2-1; TRBD2 is a possible D gene (6 bases). From germline, CDR1 is SEHNR and CDR2 FQNEAQ (reference sequence). CDR3 size: 13 residues. The CDR3 reads CASSLVISGEQLF. The CDR3 DNA reads TGTGCCAGCAGCTTAGTTATTAGCGGAGAGCAGCTCTTC.

In this sample, this clonotype turned up many times. The rearrangement joins TRBV3-1 to TRBJ2-7; TRBD2 might be the D (5 bases). The V end was cut by 1 base, the J end by 2 bases, with 12 bases between. Germline CDR1 and CDR2: LGHDT and YNNKEL (reference sequence). The CDR3 length is 15 residues. This CDR3 is CASSQVWSGPYEQYF. The CDR3 bases are TGTGCCAGCAGCCAAGTTTGGAGCGGTCCCTACGAGCAGTACTTC.

With respect to this clonotype: This may come from a read error, since a much larger clone is one base off. This rearrangement joins TRBV10-3 to TRBJ1-4, with D possibly being TRBD1 (5 bases). The CDR3 consists of 13 residues. Trimming took 7 bases from V and 7 from J, leaving 13 bases between them. Per germline, CDR1 ENHRY and CDR2 SYGVKD. CDR3 coding DNA: TGTGCCATCACCTGCAGGGAGGGTGAAAAACTGTTTTTT. Its protein is CAITCREGEKLFF.

This clonotype was picked up many times. The chain joins TRBV4-2 to TRBJ2-1; D tentatively fits TRBD1 or TRBD2 (5 bases each). V was cut by 4 bases and J by 7 bases, with 14 bases left in between. CDR1 and CDR2 from the germline V gene are LGHNA and YNFKEQ. This CDR3 comprises 14 residues. CDR3 DNA sequence: TGTGCCAGCAGCCCTTCAAGGGGAGTGAATGAGCAGTTCTTC. Its translation: CASSPSRGVNEQFF.

In regard to this clonotype: This may be a read error, as it is one base from a much larger clone. CDR3 in amino acids: CASSRLVGLEGFRNEQYF. As DNA, the CDR3 is TGTGCCAGCAGCCGACTGGTGGGACTAGAGGGATTTCGGAACGAGCAGTACTTC. The chain uses TRBV6-2 or TRBV6-3 and TRBJ2-7; 8 bases align to TRBD2. There are 18 residues in the CDR3. Germline V gene lookup returns CDR1 MNHEY and CDR2 SVGEGT. V trimming: 6 bases; J trimming: 5 bases; junction bases outside the gene matches: 21.

Ten or more counts support this clonotype. The rearrangement uses TRBV4-2 and TRBJ1-5, with 9 nucleotides matching TRBD1. Looked up from germline, CDR1 is LGHNA and CDR2 is YNFKEQ. Trimming removed 1 base from V and 7 bases from J; junction bases left unmatched: 5. The CDR3 contains 15 residues. The CDR3 sequence: CASSQGTGEAQPQHF. The CDR3 DNA follows: TGTGCCAGCAGCCAAGGGACAGGGGAAGCGCAGCCCCAGCATTTT.

This clonotype was counted a few times. A much more abundant neighbour one base away suggests this may be a read error. This chain uses TRBV6-1 with TRBJ1-2; no clear D. The CDR3 has 12 amino acids. Trimming took 4 bases from V and 5 from J, leaving 8 bases between them. Germline values: CDR1 MNHNS, CDR2 SASEGT. CDR3 coding DNA: TGTGCCAGCAGTGTTTCATCTTATGGCTACACCTTC. Translation: CASSVSSYGYTF.

This clonotype was detected ten times or more. The chain's CDR3 is CASRFNRAYEQYF. CDR3 nucleotides: TGTGCCAGCAGATTCAACAGGGCCTACGAGCAGTACTTC. The rearrangement uses TRBV7-2 and TRBJ2-7; D might be TRBD1 (6 bases). The length of the CDR3 is 13 residues. Germline CDR1 reads SGHTA; CDR2 reads FQGNSA. V was cut by 6 bases and J by 2 bases, with 11 bases left in between. Together with reference TRBV7-2 and TRBJ2-7, the CDR3 gives the full variable domain: GAGVSQSPSNKVTEKGKDVELRCDPISGHTALYWYRQSLGQGLEFLIYFQGNSAPDKSGLPSDRFSAERTGGSVSTLTIQRTQQEDSAVYLCASRFNRAYEQYFGPGTRLTVT.

This clonotype was observed many times. This rearrangement joins TRBV6-9 to TRBJ2-7; perhaps TRBD2 as D (6 bases). The CDR3 covers 12 residues. V lost 3 bases, J lost 9 bases, and 12 bases lay in between. CDR1 MNHGY and CDR2 SVAAGI come from the germline V gene. The CDR3: CASSYSNGGQYF. The DNA of the CDR3 is TGTGCCAGCAGTTACTCGAACGGGGGGCAGTACTTC.

This clonotype was counted between two and nine times. A far larger clone is just one base off, so this is likely a read error. V is TRBV7-2 and J is TRBJ1-2; 8 bases map to TRBD1. V lost 5 bases, J lost 6 bases, and 5 bases stayed unmatched. Germline lookup yields CDR1 SGHTA and CDR2 FQGNSA. This CDR3 spans 13 amino acids. This CDR3 reads CASSTGQGHGYTF. The DNA for the CDR3 is TGTGCCAGCAGCACCGGACAGGGTCATGGCTACACCTTC.

This clonotype appeared many times. The V call is TRBV3-1, the J call TRBJ2-4; D is undetermined. With 3 bases removed from V and 6 bases from J, the gap between germline ends came to 12 bases. Looked up from germline, CDR1 is LGHDT and CDR2 is YNNKEL (reference sequence). CDR3 length equals 14 residues. The CDR3 is CASSHGLGSNIQYF. CDR3 nucleotides: TGTGCCAGCAGCCACGGGTTGGGGTCAAACATTCAGTACTTC.

This clonotype was seen a handful of times. Given a much more abundant clone one base away, this may be a read error. The rearrangement uses TRBV24-1 and TRBJ2-7, with a possible D match to TRBD1 (5 bases). Germline-derived CDR1 and CDR2 are KGHDR and SFDVKD. Trimming pared 1 base from V and 3 bases from J, leaving 12 bases between. The CDR3 has 15 amino acids. The CDR3 nucleotides are TGTGCCACCAGTGATTTTTCGGACAACATCTACGAGCAGTACTTC. Translated: CATSDFSDNIYEQYF.

Notes on this clonotype: A far larger clone is off by one base, so a read error is likely. The chain couples TRBV7-3 to TRBJ2-5; 10 bases fit TRBD2. Germline values: CDR1 SGHTA, CDR2 FQGTGA. This CDR3 has 14 residues. Trimming removed 5 bases from V and 11 bases from J; junction bases left unmatched: 11. The CDR3 DNA is TGTGCCAGCAGCCGAGGGACTAGCGATGATGAGCAGTACTTC. Its protein product is CASSRGTSDDEQYF.

Comment on this clonotype: A far larger clone is off by one base, so a read error is likely. The chain carries TRBV6-2 or TRBV6-3 and TRBJ1-2, with 8 bases that match TRBD1. This CDR3 is 14 amino acids long. V was clipped by 7 bases and J by 6 bases; unmatched bases: 10. Germline CDR1 MNHEY, CDR2 SVGEGT. Written as DNA, the CDR3 is TGTGCCAGCATATCCACGCAGGGGGCAAATGGCTACACCTTC. Its protein product is CASISTQGANGYTF.

This sequence joins TRBV30 and TRBJ2-7, with D hard to call. Between the trimmed V and J ends, which lost 2 bases and 4 bases, there was a span of 12 bases. Germline V lookup: CDR1 GTSNPN, CDR2 SVGIG (reference sequence). This CDR3 is built from 13 residues. Written as DNA, the CDR3 is TGTGCCTGGAGTCGGGTACTTGCGTACGAGCAGTACTTC. Translation gives CAWSRVLAYEQYF.

The sample holds many counts of this clonotype. V usage is TRBV30 and J usage is TRBJ2-5, with D possibly being TRBD1 (5 bases). V was shortened by 3 bases and J by 3 bases, with 5 bases between the two germline ends. The CDR3 sequence is 11 residues long. CDR1 and CDR2 from the germline V gene are GTSNPN and SVGIG (reference sequence). CDR3 sequence reads: CAWRGEETQYF. DNA for the CDR3: TGTGCCTGGAGAGGGGAAGAGACCCAGTACTTC.

In its sample, this clonotype was seen many times. The chain couples TRBV6-2 or TRBV6-3 to TRBJ1-2; TRBD1 might be the D (5 bases). Germline lookup yields CDR1 MNHEY and CDR2 SVGEGT. Trimming pared 10 bases from V and 2 bases from J, leaving 11 bases between. The CDR3 has 12 residues. For the CDR3, the DNA is TGTGCCACTGGGGGACGGAACTATGGCTACACCTTC. Its translation: CATGGRNYGYTF.

The J gene is TRBJ2-7, the V gene TRBV27; tentatively, D is TRBD2 (5 bases). This CDR3 has 15 residues. Looked up from germline, CDR1 is MNHEY and CDR2 is SMNVEV (reference sequence). Trimming removed 6 bases from V and 0 bases from J, with 15 bases in between. DNA of the CDR3: TGTGCCAGCAGGGTAACCGGGATGCACTCCTACGAGCAGTACTTC. It is translated as CASRVTGMHSYEQYF.

This clonotype is labeled as medium-sized. The genes are TRBV30 and TRBJ2-7; the D call may be TRBD1 or TRBD2 (5 bases each). Germline CDR1 reads GTSNPN; CDR2 reads SVGIG (reference sequence). V lost 5 bases, J lost 0 bases, and 11 bases lay in between. This CDR3 spans 13 amino acids. This chain's CDR3 is CAWSGTASYEQYF. The DNA of the CDR3 is TGTGCCTGGTCCGGGACGGCCTCCTACGAGCAGTACTTC.

The V and J genes are TRBV11-2 and TRBJ2-5, with 10 nucleotides matching TRBD2. CDR1 is SGHAT and CDR2 is FQNNGV in the germline V gene. The junction had 5 bases not matched to a gene; V was cut back by 3 bases and J by 1 base. There are 16 residues in the CDR3. CDR3 protein: CASSFGTSASQETQYF. The CDR3 nucleotides are TGTGCCAGCAGCTTCGGGACTAGCGCATCCCAAGAGACCCAGTACTTC.

This clonotype appeared many times. The chain combines TRBV5-5 with TRBJ2-7, with a weak D call TRBD2 (5 bases). Per germline, CDR1 SGHKS and CDR2 YYEKEE (reference sequence). V was clipped by 0 bases and J by 5 bases, with 9 bases between them. This CDR3 has 13 residues. For the CDR3, the DNA is TGTGCCAGCAGCTTGGGACCGGGAAACGAGCAGTACTTC. Amino acid sequence: CASSLGPGNEQYF.

V gene TRBV20-1 combines with J gene TRBJ2-7; D remains unclear. This CDR3 is built from 12 residues. Trimming took off 3 bases at V and 0 bases at J, with 6 bases between the two ends. In germline, CDR1 is DFQATT, CDR2 SNEGSKA (reference sequence). This chain's CDR3 is CSARGNSYEQYF. In DNA, the CDR3 is TGCAGTGCTAGGGGCAACTCCTACGAGCAGTACTTC.

This clonotype was detected ten times or more. The CDR3 coding sequence is TGTGCCAGCTCACAGACTAGCGGGAGTTTGGGCTACAATGAGCAGTTCTTC. Amino acid sequence: CASSQTSGSLGYNEQFF. The chain employs TRBV18 and TRBJ2-1; 12 bases agree with TRBD2. The CDR3 consists of 17 residues. V dropped 4 bases and J dropped 3; count of bases not matched to a gene: 7. Germline-derived CDR1 and CDR2 are KGHSH and LQKENI. Combining the CDR3 with reference TRBV18 and TRBJ2-1 gives the whole variable domain NAGVMQNPRHLVRRRGQEARLRCSPMKGHSHVYWYRQLPEEGLKFMVYLQKENIIDESGMPKERFSAEFPKEGPSILRIQQVVRGDSAAYFCASSQTSGSLGYNEQFFGPGTRLTVL.

Ten or more counts support this clonotype. The chain uses TRBV6-1 and TRBJ2-7; a possible D gene is TRBD1 (6 bases). Germline V CDR1 and CDR2: MNHNS, SASEGT. Trimming pared 8 bases from V and 5 bases from J, leaving 22 bases between. This CDR3 has 15 residues. CDR3: CASATTQGIRNEQYF. As DNA, the CDR3 is TGTGCCAGCGCTACCACGCAGGGGATTAGGAACGAGCAGTACTTC.

With regard to this clonotype: At one of its ends the junction is not consistent with the germline gene, which may arise from a read error. J is TRBJ2-7 and V is TRBV6-2 or TRBV6-3; 7 bases are shared with TRBD2. This CDR3 has 15 residues. The V gene's germline CDR1 is MNHEY and CDR2 SVGEGT. CDR3 nucleotides: TGTTCCAGCAGACTACTAGCGCTAAAGTCCTACGAGCAGTACTTC. This sequence encodes CSSRLLALKSYEQYF.

J is TRBJ2-6 and V is TRBV6-2 or TRBV6-3; unclear D gene. Trimming took off 8 bases at V and 5 bases at J, with 13 bases between the two ends. Germline V lookup: CDR1 MNHEY, CDR2 SVGEGT. CDR3 length: 14 amino acids. The CDR3 sequence: CASQSGRWANVLTF. The DNA for the CDR3 is TGTGCCAGCCAGTCGGGTCGGTGGGCCAACGTCCTGACTTTC.

This clonotype was counted many times. The V call is TRBV4-1, the J call TRBJ1-1; no clear D gene. Trimming cost V 1 base and J 1 base, with 7 bases left between them. The CDR3 has 14 residues. Germline CDR1 reads MGHRA; CDR2 reads YSYEKL. CDR3 region: CASSQGVTNTEAFF. In DNA form, the CDR3 reads TGCGCCAGCAGCCAAGGAGTTACGAACACTGAAGCTTTCTTT.